These 28 T cell receptor beta chains originate from one sample sequenced in a study of beta chain features in type 1 diabetes. The authors reverse transcribed all of the isolated RNA, so sequencing captured expressed TCRB transcripts. This table comes from immunoSEQ multiplex PCR, and its TCRdb copy is limited to in-frame clones, with some not included. The sample records around 450,000 clones, about an eighth being singletons. Source material: naive CD4+ T cells from blood. These receptors were obtained from a woman aged 18-30 years in good health.

This clone came up a few times. The chain uses TRBV1 and TRBJ2-5; TRBD2, the D gene given by the table, was not confirmed from the DNA. TRBV1 corresponds to a pseudogene. CDR3 length equals 15 residues. This CDR3 is CTSSLVGTSHETQYF. The CDR3 DNA reads as TGCACCAGCAGCCTCGTCGGGACTAGTCACGAGACCCAGTACTTC.

The genes are TRBV27 and TRBJ1-4, with 7 bases identical to TRBD1. Germline V gene lookup returns CDR1 MNHEY and CDR2 SMNVEV (reference sequence). With 2 bases clipped from V and 8 bases from J, the junction kept 8 bases outside the gene matches. The CDR3 runs to 15 residues. The CDR3 DNA sequence: TGTGCCAGCAGTTTAGGGGGGACAGAGAGGGAAAAACTGTTTTTT. This encodes CASSLGGTEREKLFF.

This chain uses TRBV25-1 with TRBJ2-7; tentatively, D is TRBD1 (6 bases). The CDR3 totals 13 residues. The germline V and J ends were trimmed by 5 bases and 2 bases, with 10 bases remaining between them. From germline, CDR1 is MGHDK and CDR2 SYGVNS. The chain's CDR3 is CASSYTGTYEQYF. The CDR3 DNA reads TGTGCCAGCAGTTACACAGGGACCTACGAGCAGTACTTC.

This clone was seen only a few times. This chain joins TRBV30 and TRBJ2-7; D is perhaps TRBD1 or TRBD2 (5 bases each). With 1 base removed from V and 4 bases from J, the gap between germline ends came to 11 bases. This CDR3 spans 13 amino acids. CDR1 and CDR2 (germline): GTSNPN, SVGIG (reference sequence). CDR3 residues: CAWSEGTSYEQYF. In DNA, the CDR3 is TGTGCCTGGAGTGAAGGGACGTCGTACGAGCAGTACTTC.

This clone was picked up a small number of times. V and J are TRBV9 and TRBJ2-3; weak D call: TRBD1 (6 bases). Trimming removed 1 base from V and 1 base from J, with 19 bases in between. Per germline, CDR1 SGDLS and CDR2 YYNGEE. The CDR3 runs 18 residues. CDR3 sequence reads: CASSVLQGRGSGTDTQYF. As DNA, the CDR3 is TGTGCCAGCAGCGTACTACAGGGAAGAGGTTCGGGCACAGATACGCAGTATTTT.

This clone showed up just a few times. Written as DNA, the CDR3 is TGTGCCAGCAGTGAAGCGGTACAGGGTACGGGCTACACCTTC. Amino acids: CASSEAVQGTGYTF. This chain links TRBV2 with TRBJ1-2; D is possibly TRBD1 (6 bases). The CDR3 spans 14 residues. The V end lost 0 bases, the J end lost 8 bases, and 13 bases lay between the germline ends. Germline assignment: CDR1 SNHLY and CDR2 FYNNEI.

The CDR3: CASSQTGTYNEQFF. The CDR3 DNA is TGTGCCAGCAGCCAAACCGGGACTTACAATGAGCAGTTCTTC. The J gene is TRBJ2-1, the V gene TRBV9, with D tentatively TRBD2 (6 bases). Germline-derived CDR1 and CDR2 are SGDLS and YYNGEE. CDR3 length: 14 residues. V was clipped by 4 bases and J by 4 bases, with 12 bases between them.

The chain is built from TRBV7-3 and TRBJ2-5, with D possibly TRBD2 on 5 matching bases. The V end lost 2 bases, the J end lost 1 base, and 11 bases lay between the germline ends. The CDR3 is 15 residues long. Germline V gives CDR1 SGHTA, CDR2 FQGTGA. The CDR3 nucleotides read TGTGCCAGCAGCTTATCCGCGGGCCTCCAAGAGACCCAGTACTTC. It translates to CASSLSAGLQETQYF.

Of note for this clone: Other DNA sequences in this sample translate to the same CDR3. V is TRBV25-1 and J is TRBJ1-1; TRBD1 aligns across 7 bases. V dropped 6 bases and J dropped 0; count of bases not matched to a gene: 1. Germline CDR1 and CDR2: MGHDK and SYGVNS. The CDR3 is made up of 13 amino acids. For the CDR3, the DNA is TGTGCCAGCAGGGGACAGCTGAACACTGAAGCTTTCTTT. It yields the protein CASRGQLNTEAFF.

This rearrangement joins TRBV7-9 to TRBJ2-7; 8 bases map to TRBD2. Germline values: CDR1 SEHNR, CDR2 FQNEAQ (reference sequence). The CDR3 covers 14 residues. The trim removed 5 bases at V and 1 base at J, leaving 4 bases unmatched. For the CDR3, the DNA is TGTGCCAGCAGCAGACAGCGGGGGTCCTACGAGCAGTACGTC. Translated: CASSRQRGSYEQYV.

This clone appeared a few times. V gene TRBV7-3 combines with J gene TRBJ2-3, with a tentative D call TRBD1 (5 bases). The germline V gene has CDR1 SGHTA and CDR2 FQGTGA. The CDR3 contains 15 residues. The V gene lost 5 bases and the J gene lost 0 bases, with 12 bases spanning the gap. This CDR3 is CASSPGAQSTDTQYF. The CDR3 bases are TGTGCCAGCAGCCCTGGGGCACAGAGCACAGATACGCAGTATTTT.

Here the CDR3 DNA reads TGTGCCTGGAGTCGGGGGACCACCAATTCCTACAATGAGCAGTTCTTC. Protein: CAWSRGTTNSYNEQFF. This chain connects TRBV30 to TRBJ2-1; a weak D match, TRBD2 (6 bases). CDR1 and CDR2 (germline): GTSNPN, SVGIG (reference sequence). CDR3 size: 16 residues. Deletions cut 2 bases from V and 1 base from J, with 15 bases between.

This chain joins TRBV5-6 and TRBJ1-4; D might be TRBD1 (6 bases). Germline lookup yields CDR1 SGHDT and CDR2 YYEEEE. This CDR3 spans 15 amino acids. Deletions cut 4 bases from V and 6 bases from J, with 16 bases between. The CDR3 coding sequence is TGTGCCAGCAGCAGAGAGGGGGGAGTCGATGAAAAACTGTTTTTT. This codes for CASSREGGVDEKLFF.

This clone was observed a few times. The chain couples TRBV19 to TRBJ2-6; no clear D. The V and J ends lost 6 bases and 2 bases respectively, with 5 bases between them. Looked up from germline, CDR1 is LNHDA and CDR2 is SQIVND (reference sequence). The length of the CDR3 is 13 residues. This CDR3 reads CASSLAGANVLTF. The CDR3 bases are TGTGCCAGTAGCCTGGCTGGGGCCAACGTCCTGACTTTC.

This clone was seen more than once but under ten times. V is TRBV2 and J is TRBJ2-6, with unresolved D. There are 10 residues in the CDR3. V lost 11 bases and J lost 3, with 2 bases in between. Germline-derived CDR1 and CDR2 are SNHLY and FYNNEI. In nucleotides, the CDR3 is TGTGCCGGTGGGGCCAACGTCCTGACTTTC. The encoded protein is CAGGANVLTF.

In its sample, this clone was seen a few times. The chain combines TRBV20-1 with TRBJ2-5; the D is unclear. This CDR3 has 10 amino acids. Looked up from germline, CDR1 is DFQATT and CDR2 is SNEGSKA (reference sequence). Trimming pared 3 bases from V and 10 bases from J, leaving 9 bases between. The CDR3 bases are TGCAGTGCTAGCGCGGCGGACCAGTACTTC. Protein: CSASAADQYF.

This clone was counted a few times. For the CDR3, the DNA is TGTGCCAGCAGCTTCCTCCCGGGACAGGGTCAGTTCTTC. Translated, it gives CASSFLPGQGQFF. This sequence joins TRBV7-2 and TRBJ2-1, with 9 bases aligning to TRBD1. V was pared by 3 bases and J by 13 bases, with 7 bases of the junction left unmatched. CDR3 length equals 13 residues. CDR1 is SGHTA and CDR2 is FQGNSA in the germline V gene.

This clone was detected only a few times. V gene TRBV29-1 combines with J gene TRBJ2-7; maybe TRBD1 (5 bases). V was trimmed by 4 bases and J by 0 bases, leaving 16 bases between them. This CDR3 comprises 15 residues. Germline V CDR1 and CDR2: SQVTM, ANQGSEA. The CDR3 sequence: CSVGRGRSGSYEQYF. Written as DNA, the CDR3 is TGCAGCGTTGGAAGGGGCAGGTCCGGCTCCTACGAGCAGTACTTC.

The chain is built from TRBV7-2 and TRBJ2-5; 8 bases are shared with TRBD2. Per germline, CDR1 SGHTA and CDR2 FQGNSA. The ends lost 3 bases at V and 0 bases at J; junction bases unmatched: 6. CDR3 length: 16 amino acids. The CDR3 region is CASSFQGSGDQETQYF. In DNA form, the CDR3 reads TGTGCCAGCAGCTTTCAGGGTAGCGGGGACCAAGAGACCCAGTACTTC.

The V gene is TRBV11-3, the J gene TRBJ2-3, with 7 positions matching TRBD2. This CDR3 region has 16 residues. Germline-derived CDR1 and CDR2 are SGHNT and YENEEA. The V segment lost 1 base and the J segment 1 base; nucleotides outside the gene matches: 5. Here the CDR3 reads CASSLAAGVGTDTQYF. The CDR3 bases are TGTGCCAGCAGCTTAGCCGCGGGAGTGGGCACAGATACGCAGTATTTT.

In this sample, this clone turned up a few times. The rearrangement uses TRBV7-8 and TRBJ2-7; 8 positions agree with TRBD2. The V gene end was trimmed by 4 bases and the J gene end by 1 base; junction bases not matched to a gene: 12. Germline V gene sequence: CDR1 SGHVS, CDR2 FQNEAQ. The CDR3 sequence is 17 residues long. The CDR3 nucleotides read TGTGCCAGCAGCTCAAGCGGGAGTTTGGCACGGTCCTACGAGCAGTACTTC. Translated, it gives CASSSSGSLARSYEQYF.

J is TRBJ1-1 and V is TRBV6-5; no clear D gene. Germline assignment: CDR1 MNHEY and CDR2 SVGAGI. The CDR3 runs 15 residues. V lost 8 bases and J 1 base, leaving 17 bases between the germline ends. CDR3 bases: TGTGCCAGCCGTCCGGCAGCCGAGAGGAACACTGAAGCTTTCTTT. Translated, it gives CASRPAAERNTEAFF.

The chain joins TRBV10-3 to TRBJ1-5; TRBD1 is a possible D gene (6 bases). Deletions cut 11 bases from V and 5 bases from J, with 19 bases between. Germline V gene data show CDR1 as ENHRY and CDR2 as SYGVKD. The CDR3 is 14 amino acids. The DNA for the CDR3 is TGTGCCCCAGGGATCCACAGGGTGTATCAGCCCCAGCATTTT. This codes for CAPGIHRVYQPQHF.

A few counts support this clone. A read error may account for a junction end that differs from germline. The same CDR3 also results from other DNA sequences found in this sample. The V and J genes are TRBV29-1 and TRBJ2-1, with D perhaps given as TRBD1 or TRBD2 (6 bases each). The CDR3 sequence is 11 residues long. Germline CDR1 reads SQVTM; CDR2 reads ANQGSEA. In DNA form, the CDR3 reads TGCAGCGTTGAAGGTGGGGGGCCTTGGATCTTC. Its translation is CSVEGGGPWIF.

The rearrangement links TRBV15 to TRBJ2-3; D perhaps matches TRBD2 (5 bases). The CDR3 has 17 amino acids. The germline V gene encodes CDR1 LNHNV and CDR2 YYDKDF (reference sequence). V dropped 1 base and J dropped 2 bases, with 16 bases sitting between them. The CDR3 DNA is TGTGCCACCAGCAGAGGGAAAGTGGACTTCTCCACAGATACGCAGTATTTT. Translation: CATSRGKVDFSTDTQYF. Using reference TRBV15 and TRBJ2-3 for the parts outside the CDR3, the full variable domain is DAMVIQNPRYQVTQFGKPVTLSCSQTLNHNVMYWYQQKSSQAPKLLFHYYDKDFNNEADTPDNFQSRRPNTSFCFLDIRSPGLGDTAMYLCATSRGKVDFSTDTQYFGPGTRLTVL.

CDR3 nucleotide sequence: TGCAGCGTTGAAAGGGGACTAGCGGAAGAGACCCAGTACTTC. The encoded protein is CSVERGLAEETQYF. The chain couples TRBV29-1 to TRBJ2-5; 11 bases are shared with TRBD2. Germline trimming cut 2 bases from V and 3 bases from J; bases unmatched to any gene: 2. The germline V gene encodes CDR1 SQVTM and CDR2 ANQGSEA. The CDR3 is 14 residues long.

Of note for this clone: The same CDR3 arises from other DNA sequences in this sample as well. The rearrangement links TRBV4-3 to TRBJ2-3; D is ambiguous. The CDR3 has 11 amino acids. The germline V gene encodes CDR1 LGHNA and CDR2 YSLEER. V was clipped by 3 bases and J by 7 bases, with 5 bases between them. This CDR3 is CASSQGNTQYF. The CDR3 coding sequence is TGCGCCAGCAGCCAGGGGAATACGCAGTATTTT.

V and J are TRBV6-5 and TRBJ2-7; 11 bases map to TRBD2. Per the germline V gene, CDR1 is MNHEY and CDR2 is SVGAGI. The CDR3 covers 15 residues. After removal of 6 bases from V and 3 bases from J, the junction contained 7 bases not matched to a gene. CDR3 sequence reads: CASSAPGLADYEQYF. The CDR3, as DNA: TGTGCCAGCAGCGCCCCGGGACTAGCGGACTACGAGCAGTACTTC.